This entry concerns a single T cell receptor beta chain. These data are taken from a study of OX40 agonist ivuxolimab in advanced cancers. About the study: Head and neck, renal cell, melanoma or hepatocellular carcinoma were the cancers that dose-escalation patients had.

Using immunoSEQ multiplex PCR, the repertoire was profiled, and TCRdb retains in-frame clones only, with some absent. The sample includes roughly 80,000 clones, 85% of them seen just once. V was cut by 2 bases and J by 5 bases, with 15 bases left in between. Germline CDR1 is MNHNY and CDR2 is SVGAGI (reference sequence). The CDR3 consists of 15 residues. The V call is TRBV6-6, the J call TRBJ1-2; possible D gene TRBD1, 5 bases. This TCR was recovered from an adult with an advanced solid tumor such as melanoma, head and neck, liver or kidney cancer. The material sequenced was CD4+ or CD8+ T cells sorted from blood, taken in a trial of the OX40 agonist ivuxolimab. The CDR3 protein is CASSYSQGSDYGYTF. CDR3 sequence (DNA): TGTGCCAGCAGTTACAGTCAGGGTAGCGATTATGGCTACACCTTC.